This TCR beta chain was recovered during a study of blood T cells in healthy people across ages. With 4 bases removed from V and 0 bases from J, the gap between germline ends came to 7 bases. Germline V gene sequence: CDR1 DFQATT, CDR2 SNEGSKA (reference sequence). The CDR3 is 13 amino acids. A J-beta primer mix and a sample-barcoded 5' primer were used in a second PCR of about 7 to 11 cycles. TCRdb fed the 5' RACE reads into MiXCR, producing one record per CDR3 protein. The sample yields around 990,000 distinct CDR3 sequences, about two fifths seen once. The sequenced sample was blood. The source of this sequence is a man aged 18 to 30 in good health. This chain links TRBV20-1 with TRBJ2-4; D ambiguous. The CDR3 protein is CSANSLAKNIQYF. CDR3 in DNA: TGCAGTGCTAATTCCTTAGCCAAAAACATTCAGTACTTC.